The rows below give T cell receptor beta chains drawn from one sample of a study of T cell responses to AZD1222 COVID-19 vaccine. The repertoire was sequenced with immunoSEQ multiplex PCR; TCRdb's copy has only in-frame clones and lacks some. The repertoire holds around 140,000 clones, with 75% to 95% as singletons. This sample comprised peripheral blood, obtained 28 days after the second AZD1222 dose. The receptors were gathered from an adult who received the AZD1222 COVID-19 vaccine. Both conserved end residues are part of each CDR3. Each record gives: CDR3 protein, CDR3 DNA, clone size, D gene, V gene, J gene. A D gene is named only where the DNA matches it firmly. Clone size is given for some rows only: seen once, a few or many times, or a class if the clone is expanded.

cdr3_aa: CASSLGGQLIYGYTF
cdr3_nt: TGCGCCAGCAGCTTGGGGGGACAACTGATCTATGGCTACACCTTC
clone_size: once
d_call: .
v_call: TRBV5-1
j_call: TRBJ1-2

cdr3_aa: CASSPRGTGVEGDNEKLFF
cdr3_nt: TGTGCCAGCAGTCCCCGGGGGACAGGGGTAGAAGGCGATAATGAAAAACTGTTTTTT
clone_size: .
d_call: TRBD1
v_call: TRBV27
j_call: TRBJ1-4

cdr3_aa: CASSYGTPNPNEQFF
cdr3_nt: TGTGCCAGCAGCTACGGGACCCCAAACCCCAATGAGCAGTTCTTC
clone_size: .
d_call: .
v_call: TRBV5-6
j_call: TRBJ2-1

cdr3_aa: CASRQGVSQPQHF
cdr3_nt: TGTGCCAGCAGACAGGGGGTGAGTCAGCCCCAGCATTTT
clone_size: .
d_call: TRBD1
v_call: TRBV6-5
j_call: TRBJ1-5

cdr3_aa: CASSFGTDYNSPLHF
cdr3_nt: TGTGCCAGTAGTTTCGGGACGGACTATAATTCACCCCTCCACTTT
clone_size: .
d_call: .
v_call: TRBV19
j_call: TRBJ1-6

cdr3_aa: CASRPDSSYEQYF
cdr3_nt: TGTGCCAGCAGACCCGACAGCTCCTACGAGCAGTACTTC
clone_size: .
d_call: .
v_call: TRBV7-9
j_call: TRBJ2-7

cdr3_aa: CASSSREPGNTIYF
cdr3_nt: TGTGCCAGCAGCTCCCGAGAGCCCGGAAACACCATATATTTT
clone_size: .
d_call: .
v_call: TRBV5-4
j_call: TRBJ1-3

cdr3_aa: CAWGLAGTGELFF
cdr3_nt: TGTGCCTGGGGACTAGCGGGGACCGGGGAGCTGTTTTTT
clone_size: once
d_call: TRBD2
v_call: TRBV30
j_call: TRBJ2-2

cdr3_aa: CASSRRGVETQYF
cdr3_nt: TGTGCCAGCAGCCGAAGGGGGGTTGAGACCCAGTACTTC
clone_size: .
d_call: .
v_call: TRBV3-1/TRBV3-2
j_call: TRBJ2-5

cdr3_aa: CASSLDRVVNTEAFF
cdr3_nt: TGTGCCAGCAGCTTAGATCGCGTAGTGAACACTGAAGCTTTCTTT
clone_size: .
d_call: .
v_call: TRBV11-3
j_call: TRBJ1-1

cdr3_aa: CASSLARGTGELFF
cdr3_nt: TGTGCCAGCAGCTTAGCTCGGGGGACCGGGGAGCTGTTTTTT
clone_size: once
d_call: .
v_call: TRBV7-2
j_call: TRBJ2-2

cdr3_aa: CASSQAWATRGNEQFF
cdr3_nt: TGCGCCAGCAGCCAAGCTTGGGCTACACGGGGCAATGAGCAGTTCTTC
clone_size: .
d_call: .
v_call: TRBV4-3
j_call: TRBJ2-1

cdr3_aa: CASSQPTGDYGYTF
cdr3_nt: TGTGCCAGCAGCCAACCGACAGGGGACTATGGCTACACCTTC
clone_size: .
d_call: TRBD1
v_call: TRBV4-2
j_call: TRBJ1-2

cdr3_aa: CASSPGSGNTIYF
cdr3_nt: TGTGCCAGCAGCCCAGGGAGTGGAAACACCATATATTTT
clone_size: .
d_call: .
v_call: TRBV7-6
j_call: TRBJ1-3

cdr3_aa: CASRPGGTDEKLFF
cdr3_nt: TGTGCCAGTCGCCCGGGGGGGACCGATGAAAAACTGTTTTTT
clone_size: .
d_call: .
v_call: TRBV19
j_call: TRBJ1-4

cdr3_aa: CASSSRLRNTEAFF
cdr3_nt: TGTGCCAGCTCCAGCAGGTTGAGGAACACTGAAGCTTTCTTT
clone_size: .
d_call: .
v_call: TRBV6-5
j_call: TRBJ1-1

cdr3_aa: CATSRTGTGGLGELFF
cdr3_nt: TGTGCCACCAGCAGAACCGGGACAGGGGGCCTCGGGGAGCTGTTTTTT
clone_size: .
d_call: TRBD1
v_call: TRBV15
j_call: TRBJ2-2

cdr3_aa: CASRESGGRGNEQFF
cdr3_nt: TGTGCCAGCAGAGAGAGCGGGGGCCGTGGGAATGAGCAGTTCTTC
clone_size: .
d_call: TRBD2
v_call: TRBV25-1
j_call: TRBJ2-1